One and the same sample provided the 6 T cell receptor beta chains below, sequenced in a study of T cell clusters in autoimmune cytopenias. About 37,500 genome equivalents of blood DNA were amplified for TRB. TRB was amplified by touch-down multiplex PCR, primer pools A and B combined. Reprocessing the multiplex PCR reads, TCRdb reports a single entry for every CDR3 protein and omits DNA. The sample has approximately 15,000 distinct CDR3 sequences. The sample comprised peripheral blood. These receptors all stem from a human donor with an autoimmune cytopenia or autoimmune hepatitis (not recorded which).

This chain uses TRBV27 with TRBJ2-3; TCRdb selects TRBD1, and the lack of DNA leaves this call unchecked. CDR3 length: 13 amino acids. Germline CDR1 reads MNHEY; CDR2 reads SMNVEV (reference sequence). The CDR3 loop is CATSSPGTDTQYF.

The rearrangement uses TRBV5-1 and TRBJ2-2. CDR3 length equals 14 residues. Per germline, CDR1 SGHRS and CDR2 YFSETQ. The CDR3 here is CASSMGLNTGELFF.

The rearrangement joins TRBV12-3 or TRBV12-4 to TRBJ2-2; the D call from TCRdb, TRBD1, cannot be confirmed without DNA. CDR3 size: 15 residues. The CDR3 sequence is CASSSGTVNTGELFF.

This chain connects TRBV14 to TRBJ2-7; absent DNA, TCRdb's TRBD2 call cannot be checked. This CDR3 is 15 amino acids long. Germline V gene data show CDR1 as SGHDN and CDR2 as FVKESK. CDR3 residues: CASSQLAGGTYEQYF.

The chain combines TRBV5-1 with TRBJ1-2. This CDR3 spans 14 amino acids. Germline V gene sequence: CDR1 SGHRS, CDR2 YFSETQ. This CDR3 is CASSLAPERYGYTF.

This sequence joins TRBV5-5 and TRBJ1-4. Germline CDR1 and CDR2: SGHKS and YYEKEE (reference sequence). This CDR3 contains 15 residues. CDR3 protein: CASSRGAATNEKLFF.